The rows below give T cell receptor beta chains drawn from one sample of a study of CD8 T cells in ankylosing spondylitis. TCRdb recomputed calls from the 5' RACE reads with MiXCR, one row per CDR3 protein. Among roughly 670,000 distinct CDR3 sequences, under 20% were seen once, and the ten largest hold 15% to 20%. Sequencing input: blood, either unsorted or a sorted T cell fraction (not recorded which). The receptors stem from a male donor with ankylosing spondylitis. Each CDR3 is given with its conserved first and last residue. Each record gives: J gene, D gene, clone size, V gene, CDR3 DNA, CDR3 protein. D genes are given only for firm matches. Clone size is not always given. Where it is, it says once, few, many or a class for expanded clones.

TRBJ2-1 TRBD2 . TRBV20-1 TGCAGTGCTAGCCCAGCGGGAGGGGGGAGGATAGGTGAGCAGTTCTTC CSASPAGGGRIGEQFF
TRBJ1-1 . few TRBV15 TGTGCCACCAGCGGGGACCGCGTGAACACTGAAGCTTTCTTT CATSGDRVNTEAFF
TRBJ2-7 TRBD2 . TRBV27 TGTGCCAGCAGTCTAGCGGGACATCTAGAGCAGTACTTC CASSLAGHLEQYF
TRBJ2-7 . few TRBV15 TGTGCCACCAGCAGAGATTTCGGCTCCTACGAGCAGTACTTC CATSRDFGSYEQYF
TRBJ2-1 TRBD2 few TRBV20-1 TGCAGTGCTGCCAAGCGGGAGGGCCGGGGGGATGAGCAGTTCTTC CSAAKREGRGDEQFF
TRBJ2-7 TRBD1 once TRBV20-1 TGCAGTGCTAGAGATCACAGGGGAGCCTACGAGCAGTACTTC CSARDHRGAYEQYF
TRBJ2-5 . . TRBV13 TGTGCCAGCGCCGGGATCGGGGAGACCCAGTACTTC CASAGIGETQYF
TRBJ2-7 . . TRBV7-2 TGTGCCAGCAGCTCCAGACAGGCGGGTTTCTACGAGCAGTACTTC CASSSRQAGFYEQYF
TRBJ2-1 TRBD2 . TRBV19 TGTGCCAGTAGTATGGGACTAGCGTGGAGTGAGCAGTTCTTC CASSMGLAWSEQFF
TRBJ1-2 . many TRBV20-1 TGCAGTGCTAGGTGGGGGGGGCCTGGCTACACCTTC CSARWGGPGYTF
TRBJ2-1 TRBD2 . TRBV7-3 TGTGCCAGCAGCTTTATGGGACTAGCGGGAGGTGGTGGTGAGCAGTTCTTC CASSFMGLAGGGGEQFF